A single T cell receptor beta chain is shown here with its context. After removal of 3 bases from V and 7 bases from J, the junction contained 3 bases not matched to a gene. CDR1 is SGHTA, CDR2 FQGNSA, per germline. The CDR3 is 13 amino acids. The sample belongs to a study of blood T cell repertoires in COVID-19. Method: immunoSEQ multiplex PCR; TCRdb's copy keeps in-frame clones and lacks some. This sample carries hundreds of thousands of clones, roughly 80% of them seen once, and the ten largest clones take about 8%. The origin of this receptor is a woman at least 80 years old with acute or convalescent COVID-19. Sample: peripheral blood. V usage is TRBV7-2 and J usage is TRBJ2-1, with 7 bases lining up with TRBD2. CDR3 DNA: TGTGCCAGCAGCTTCGCCGGGAGGAATGAGCAGTTCTTC. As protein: CASSFAGRNEQFF.